The clone carrying this TCR beta chain occurred many times. What it binds is unknown. Read coverage stops 3 residues before the CDR3 terminus; the germline J gene supplies the remainder. The source of the sample is a study of T cell clonality in common variable immunodeficiency. Study-wide results and caveats: CVID subjects showed higher TCRbeta clonality than healthy controls. Reportedly, TCR beta sequences from common variable immunodeficiency showed fewer deletions and N-nucleotide insertions. The cause of increased CVID clonality remains unclear without subpopulation sequencing.

The data were produced by immunoSEQ multiplex PCR, yet TCRdb's version contains in-frame clones alone and is incomplete. The sample gives 20,000 to 25,000 clones, none seen only once, and the top ten clones hold under 2.5%. CDR3 length: 20 residues. Trimming cost V 1 base and J 0 bases, with 19 bases left between them. From germline, CDR1 is LGHDT and CDR2 YNNKEL (reference sequence). This chain links TRBV3-1 (or the pseudogene TRBV3-2) with TRBJ1-6; perhaps TRBD1 as D (5 bases). Sequences were obtained from peripheral blood mononuclear cells. This receptor was obtained from a human donor with common variable immunodeficiency. CDR3 sequence: CASSQVTLGGSISYNSPLHF. The CDR3 DNA, read in part, is TGTGCCAGCAGCCAAGTAACCCTCGGGGGATCGATCTCCTATAATTCACCC.